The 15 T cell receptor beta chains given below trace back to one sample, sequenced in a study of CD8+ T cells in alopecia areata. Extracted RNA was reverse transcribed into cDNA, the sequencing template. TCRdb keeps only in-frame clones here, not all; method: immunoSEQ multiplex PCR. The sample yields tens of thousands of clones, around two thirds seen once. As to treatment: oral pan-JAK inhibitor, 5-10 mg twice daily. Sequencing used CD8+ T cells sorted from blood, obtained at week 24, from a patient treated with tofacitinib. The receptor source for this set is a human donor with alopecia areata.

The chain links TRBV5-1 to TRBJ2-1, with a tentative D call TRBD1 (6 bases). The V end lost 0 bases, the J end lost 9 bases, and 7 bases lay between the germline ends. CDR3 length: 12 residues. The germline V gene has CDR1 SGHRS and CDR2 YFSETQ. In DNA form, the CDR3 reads TGCGCCAGCAGCTTGGGAGGGGGTGAGCAGTTCTTC. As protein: CASSLGGGEQFF.

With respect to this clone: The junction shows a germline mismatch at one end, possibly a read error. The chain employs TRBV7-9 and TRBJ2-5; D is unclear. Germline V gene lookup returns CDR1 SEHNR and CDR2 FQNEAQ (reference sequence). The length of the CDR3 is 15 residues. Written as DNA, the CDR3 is TGTGCCAGCAGCTTATTTGAACGGTACCAAGGGACCCAGTACTTC. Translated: CASSLFERYQGTQYF.

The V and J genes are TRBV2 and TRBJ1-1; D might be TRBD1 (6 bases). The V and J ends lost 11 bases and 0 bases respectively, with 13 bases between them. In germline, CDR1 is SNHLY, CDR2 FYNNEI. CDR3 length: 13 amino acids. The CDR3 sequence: CAGSGGLNTEAFF. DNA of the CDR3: TGTGCCGGGAGCGGGGGCTTGAACACTGAAGCTTTCTTT.

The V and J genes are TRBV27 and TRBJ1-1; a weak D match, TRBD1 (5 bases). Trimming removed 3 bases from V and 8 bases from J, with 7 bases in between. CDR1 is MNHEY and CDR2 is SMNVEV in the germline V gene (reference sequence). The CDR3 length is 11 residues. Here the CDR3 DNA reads TGTGCCAGCAGTTTGGGGGAAGAAGCTTTCTTT. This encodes CASSLGEEAFF.

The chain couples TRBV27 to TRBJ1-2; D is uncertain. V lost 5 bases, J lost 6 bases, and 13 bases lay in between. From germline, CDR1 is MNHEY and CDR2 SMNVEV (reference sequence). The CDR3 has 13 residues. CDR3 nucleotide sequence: TGTGCCAGCAGTCCAACTTCCCGCCATGGCTACACCTTC. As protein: CASSPTSRHGYTF.

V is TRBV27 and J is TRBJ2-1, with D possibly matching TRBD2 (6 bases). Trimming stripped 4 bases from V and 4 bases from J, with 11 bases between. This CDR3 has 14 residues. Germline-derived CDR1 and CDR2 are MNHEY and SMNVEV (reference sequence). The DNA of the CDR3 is TGTGCCAGCAGTTCCGGGACTTCTTACAATGAGCAGTTCTTC. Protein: CASSSGTSYNEQFF.

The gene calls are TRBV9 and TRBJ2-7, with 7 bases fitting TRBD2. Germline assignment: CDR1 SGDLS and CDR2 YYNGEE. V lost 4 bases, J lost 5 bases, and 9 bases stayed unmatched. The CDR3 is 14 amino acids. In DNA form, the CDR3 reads TGTGCCAGCAGCTTAGGGAGGGCCAGGGACGAGCAGTACTTC. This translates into CASSLGRARDEQYF. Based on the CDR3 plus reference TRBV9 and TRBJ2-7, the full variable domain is DSGVTQTPKHLITATGQRVTLRCSPRSGDLSVYWYQQSLDQGLQFLIQYYNGEERAKGNILERFSAQQFPDLHSELNLSSLELGDSALYFCASSLGRARDEQYFGPGTRLTVT.

The CDR3 coding sequence is TGTGCCAGCAGCCAAAAGGAGGGAGGGCCTTCATTCTATGAGCAGTTCTTC. This translates into CASSQKEGGPSFYEQFF. The V gene is TRBV14, the J gene TRBJ2-1; 7 bases line up with TRBD2. CDR3 length: 17 residues. J gave up 8 bases and V 2 bases, and 15 bases lay outside the gene matches. CDR1 and CDR2 (germline): SGHDN, FVKESK.

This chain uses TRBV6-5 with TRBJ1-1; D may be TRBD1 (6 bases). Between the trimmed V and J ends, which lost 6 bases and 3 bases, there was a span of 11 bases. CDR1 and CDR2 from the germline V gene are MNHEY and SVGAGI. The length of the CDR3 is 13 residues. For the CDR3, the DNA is TGTGCCAGCAGAGCGGGACATTACACTGAAGCTTTCTTT. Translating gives CASRAGHYTEAFF.

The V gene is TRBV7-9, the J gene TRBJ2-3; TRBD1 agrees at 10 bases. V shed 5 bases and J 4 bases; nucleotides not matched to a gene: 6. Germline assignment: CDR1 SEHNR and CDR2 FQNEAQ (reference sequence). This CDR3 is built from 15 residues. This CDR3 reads CASSDRDRGADTQYF. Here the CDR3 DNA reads TGTGCCAGCAGCGACCGGGACAGGGGCGCAGATACGCAGTATTTT. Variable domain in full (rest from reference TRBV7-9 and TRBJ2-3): DTGVSQNPRHKITKRGQNVTFRCDPISEHNRLYWYRQTLGQGPEFLTYFQNEAQLEKSRLLSDRFSAERPKGSFSTLEIQRTEQGDSAMYLCASSDRDRGADTQYFGPGTRLTVL.

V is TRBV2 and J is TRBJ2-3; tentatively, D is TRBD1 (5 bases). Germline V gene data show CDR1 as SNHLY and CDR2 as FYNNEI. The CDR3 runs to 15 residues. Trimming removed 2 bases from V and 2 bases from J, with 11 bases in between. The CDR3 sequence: CASSEFTGNTDTQYF. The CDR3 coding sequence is TGTGCCAGCAGTGAATTCACAGGCAACACAGATACGCAGTATTTT.

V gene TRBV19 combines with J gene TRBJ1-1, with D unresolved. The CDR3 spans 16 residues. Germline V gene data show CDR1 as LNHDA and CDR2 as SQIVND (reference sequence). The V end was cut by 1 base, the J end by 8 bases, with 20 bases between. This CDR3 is CASSIAFTARSNEAFF. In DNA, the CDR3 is TGTGCCAGTAGTATAGCCTTTACAGCGCGCAGTAACGAAGCTTTCTTT.

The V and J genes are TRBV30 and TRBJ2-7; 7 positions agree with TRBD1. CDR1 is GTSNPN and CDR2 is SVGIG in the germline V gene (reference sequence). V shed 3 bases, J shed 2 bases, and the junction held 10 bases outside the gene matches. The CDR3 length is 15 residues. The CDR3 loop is CAWSSGTAIPYEQYF. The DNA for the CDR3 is TGTGCCTGGAGCTCCGGGACAGCAATCCCCTACGAGCAGTACTTC. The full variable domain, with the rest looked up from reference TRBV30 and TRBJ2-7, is SQTIHQWPATLVQPVGSPLSLECTVEGTSNPNLYWYRQAAGRGLQLLFYSVGIGQISSEVPQNLSASRPQDRQFILSSKKLLLSDSGFYLCAWSSGTAIPYEQYFGPGTRLTVT.

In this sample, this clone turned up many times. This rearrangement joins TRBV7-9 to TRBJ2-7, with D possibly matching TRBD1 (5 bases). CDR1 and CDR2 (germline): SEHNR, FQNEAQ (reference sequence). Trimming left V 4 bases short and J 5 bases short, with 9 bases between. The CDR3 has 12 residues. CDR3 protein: CASSSGSHEQYF. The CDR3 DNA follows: TGTGCCAGCAGCTCAGGGTCCCACGAGCAGTACTTC. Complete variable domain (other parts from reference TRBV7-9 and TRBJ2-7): DTGVSQNPRHKITKRGQNVTFRCDPISEHNRLYWYRQTLGQGPEFLTYFQNEAQLEKSRLLSDRFSAERPKGSFSTLEIQRTEQGDSAMYLCASSSGSHEQYFGPGTRLTVT.

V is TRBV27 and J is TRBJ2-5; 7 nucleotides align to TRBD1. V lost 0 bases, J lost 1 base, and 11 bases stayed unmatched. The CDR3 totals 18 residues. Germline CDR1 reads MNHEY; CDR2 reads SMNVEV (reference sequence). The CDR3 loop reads CASSLSIPRAGGQETQYF. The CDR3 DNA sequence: TGTGCCAGCAGTTTATCGATCCCCCGGGCAGGGGGCCAAGAGACCCAGTACTTC.